This T cell receptor beta chain was obtained from a study of blood T cell repertoires in COVID-19. The CDR3 sequence is 19 residues long. Germline lookup yields CDR1 MNHEY and CDR2 SVGEGT. Trimming cost V 4 bases and J 2 bases; bases outside gene matches: 17. Under the authors' procedure: Amplification of reference gene primers provided the estimated nucleated cell counts. Using immunoSEQ multiplex PCR, the repertoire was profiled, and TCRdb retains in-frame clones only, with some absent. The V and J calls and clone size are taken from that table; D and trimming were inferred from the DNA. The sample has about 270,000 clones, approximately 86% seen once.

The sample taken for sequencing was peripheral blood. The TCR originated in a woman under 30 with acute or convalescent COVID-19. V is TRBV6-2 or TRBV6-3 and J is TRBJ1-5, with 7 bases identical to TRBD1. The CDR3 reads CASSFHNDRALGGNQPQHF. The CDR3, as DNA: TGTGCCAGCAGTTTCCACAACGACAGGGCCCTGGGGGGCAATCAGCCCCAGCATTTT.